Each of the 17 T cell receptor beta chains below was sequenced from the same sample in a study of blood T cell repertoires in COVID-19 (dated by TCRdb to about 2020). Library construction relied on the immunoSEQ multiplex PCR assay. Sourced from immuneACCESS, this table was stored by TCRdb with only in-frame sequences that have V and J called. A share of the clones is absent; for the studies checked, an unresolved V gene accounts for under half, and the remainder has no known explanation. A total of 150,000 to 200,000 clones appear in this sample, 70% to 90% of them only once. Clones ranked in the top ten supply roughly 18% of the sample. Specimen: peripheral blood. Receptors were obtained from a person between 65 and 79 years old with COVID-19, enrolled during active disease.

The chain uses TRBV6-5 and TRBJ1-6; TRBD1 aligns across 7 bases. This CDR3 has 15 residues. The V segment lost 7 bases and the J segment 0 bases; nucleotides outside the gene matches: 3. CDR1 is MNHEY, CDR2 SVGAGI, per germline. CDR3 sequence: CASNRDSSYNSPLHF. DNA of the CDR3: TGTGCCAGCAACCGGGACAGCTCCTATAATTCACCCCTCCACTTT.

V is TRBV27 and J is TRBJ2-7; 7 positions match TRBD1. Germline values: CDR1 MNHEY, CDR2 SMNVEV (reference sequence). V shed 8 bases, J shed 2 bases, and the junction held 9 bases outside the gene matches. The CDR3 totals 14 residues. CDR3 bases: TGTGCCAGCGCTACCAGGGACAGACCCTACGAGCAGTACTTC. Protein sequence: CASATRDRPYEQYF.

The sample holds one count of this clone. V usage is TRBV18 and J usage is TRBJ2-3; 14 nucleotides agree with TRBD2. Germline CDR1 is KGHSH and CDR2 is LQKENI. V lost 3 bases to trimming and J lost 4 bases; unmatched junction nucleotides: 0. The CDR3 runs to 15 residues. Written as DNA, the CDR3 is TGTGCCAGCTCACCGGGACTAGCGGGAGCAGATACGCAGTATTTT. Protein: CASSPGLAGADTQYF.

The chain recombines TRBV7-2 with TRBJ2-2; D remains unclear. This CDR3 comprises 15 residues. Trimming took off 3 bases at V and 4 bases at J, with 12 bases between the two ends. Germline CDR1 SGHTA, CDR2 FQGNSA. The CDR3 DNA is TGTGCCAGCAGCTTCAGGCAGGCCGGCACCGGGGAGCTGTTTTTT. Translated, it gives CASSFRQAGTGELFF.

The gene calls are TRBV5-5 and TRBJ1-5, with D maybe TRBD1 (5 bases). V lost 5 bases and J lost 3, with 15 bases in between. The CDR3 contains 15 residues. CDR1 SGHKS and CDR2 YYEKEE come from the germline V gene (reference sequence). CDR3 bases: TGTGCCAGCAGTAACGACGGGGGGAACAATCAGCCCCAGCATTTT. Translated: CASSNDGGNNQPQHF. The complete variable domain, with remaining parts taken from reference TRBV5-5 and TRBJ1-5, reads DAGVTQSPTHLIKTRGQQVTLRCSPISGHKSVSWYQQVLGQGPQFIFQYYEKEERGRGNFPDRFSARQFPNYSSELNVNALLLGDSALYLCASSNDGGNNQPQHFGDGTRLSIL.

The sample holds one count of this clone. The V call is TRBV7-9, the J call TRBJ2-7; a possible D gene is TRBD2 (6 bases). Germline V lookup: CDR1 SEHNR, CDR2 FQNEAQ (reference sequence). The ends were cut back, 3 bases at V and 3 bases at J, with 12 bases in the middle. The CDR3 consists of 14 residues. As DNA, the CDR3 is TGTGCCAGCAGCTTGGTAGCGGATTACTACGAGCAGTACTTC. It encodes CASSLVADYYEQYF.

The chain uses TRBV6-5 and TRBJ2-7; possible D gene TRBD2, 6 bases. V lost 2 bases and J 2 bases, leaving 10 bases between the germline ends. Germline assignment: CDR1 MNHEY and CDR2 SVGAGI. The CDR3 has 14 residues. CDR3 sequence: CASSYPGLPYEQYF. The DNA for the CDR3 is TGTGCCAGCAGTTACCCGGGACTTCCCTACGAGCAGTACTTC.

The chain is built from TRBV12-3 or TRBV12-4 and TRBJ1-2, with TRBD1 matching 9 bases. With 9 bases clipped from V and 5 bases from J, the junction kept 4 bases outside the gene matches. The CDR3 extends over 12 amino acids. The DNA for the CDR3 is TGTGCCAGTTCGGACAGGGGATATGGCTACACCTTC. Protein sequence: CASSDRGYGYTF.

This rearrangement joins TRBV18 to TRBJ1-1; 8 bases match TRBD1. The CDR3 loop spans 15 amino acids. J gave up 5 bases and V 6 bases, and 11 bases lay outside the gene matches. Germline-derived CDR1 and CDR2 are KGHSH and LQKENI. The CDR3 nucleotides are TGTGCCAGCTCCGCGGGATTAACAGGGGGTACTGAAGCTTTCTTT. Encoded protein: CASSAGLTGGTEAFF.

This clone appeared a single time. The V and J genes are TRBV6-5 and TRBJ1-4, with 9 bases matching TRBD1. CDR1 is MNHEY and CDR2 is SVGAGI in the germline V gene. This CDR3 has 13 residues. The V and J ends lost 11 bases and 8 bases, in that order; junction bases with no gene match: 9. The CDR3 protein is CAAGTGRGEKLFF. In DNA, the CDR3 is TGTGCCGCCGGGACAGGGAGGGGAGAAAAACTGTTTTTT.

The rearrangement joins TRBV7-2 to TRBJ1-3; D ambiguous. The CDR3 loop spans 18 amino acids. Germline CDR1 and CDR2: SGHTA and FQGNSA. V shed 3 bases and J shed 0 bases, with 18 bases lying between them. The CDR3 coding sequence is TGTGCCAGCAGCTTTCCTTCGAAGCTCCTTAGCTCTGGAAACACCATATATTTT. Translation gives CASSFPSKLLSSGNTIYF.

The chain employs TRBV19 and TRBJ1-4; the D gene is possibly TRBD1 (5 bases). This CDR3 has 12 amino acids. CDR1 and CDR2 (germline): LNHDA, SQIVND (reference sequence). The CDR3 protein is CGNAGVREKLFF. CDR3 nucleotides: TGTGGCAACGCGGGGGTTAGGGAAAAACTGTTTTTT.

This chain uses TRBV3-1 (or the pseudogene TRBV3-2) with TRBJ1-2, with 8 bases identical to TRBD1. V lost 4 bases, J lost 1 base, and 5 bases stayed unmatched. Germline V gene lookup returns CDR1 LGHDT and CDR2 YNNKEL (reference sequence). The CDR3 has 15 amino acids. Written as DNA, the CDR3 is TGTGCCAGCAGCCGCGGGACAGGCCGTAACTATGGCTACACCTTC. Protein: CASSRGTGRNYGYTF.

V and J are TRBV5-4 and TRBJ2-1; TRBD1 matches at 11 bases. CDR3 size: 16 residues. CDR1 and CDR2 (germline): SGHNT, YYREEE (reference sequence). Trimming took 0 bases from V and 7 from J; bases not matched to a gene: 6. CDR3 DNA: TGTGCCAGCAGCTTGGAAGGGACAGGGGGATGGAATGAGCAGTTCTTC. Translating gives CASSLEGTGGWNEQFF.

The V and J genes are TRBV19 and TRBJ1-1; D unresolved. In germline, CDR1 is LNHDA, CDR2 SQIVND (reference sequence). Trimming stripped 5 bases from V and 9 bases from J, with 16 bases between. This CDR3 has 13 residues. The CDR3 protein is CASSFTKTRKAFF. The CDR3 bases are TGTGCCAGTAGTTTCACGAAGACACGTAAAGCTTTCTTT.

A single count supports this clone. The genes are TRBV4-2 and TRBJ2-7; possible D gene TRBD1, 6 bases. V lost 3 bases, J lost 5 bases, and 17 bases lay in between. CDR3 length equals 15 residues. The germline V gene encodes CDR1 LGHNA and CDR2 YNFKEQ. CDR3 sequence: CASSQAGTPPHEQYF. The CDR3 DNA reads TGTGCCAGCAGCCAGGCCGGGACACCGCCCCACGAGCAGTACTTC.

The chain employs TRBV18 and TRBJ2-2, with D unresolved. The CDR3 sequence is 15 residues long. Per the germline V gene, CDR1 is KGHSH and CDR2 is LQKENI. V was cut by 5 bases and J by 2 bases, with 12 bases left in between. CDR3 nucleotides: TGTGCCAGCTCAACAAACCAGATCAACACCGGGGAGCTGTTTTTT. It yields the protein CASSTNQINTGELFF.